This TCR beta chain was captured by sequencing in a study of cytomegalovirus exposure and HLA in healthy donors (TCRdb year 2017). Context from the whole study: The approximately 710 repertoires of the first cohort and the approximately 110 validation repertoires were produced on the same platform, according to a later analysis. The study aimed to test whether cataloging public T cell receptors could reveal signatures of past pathogen exposure. Along with the roughly 670-subject first cohort, a separate validation cohort of around 120 different subjects was used. To predict cytomegalovirus infection status, the study brought together high-throughput TCR immunosequencing, statistical association of individual TCRs with disease status, and machine learning. Summary of the overall study and its limitations: The authors suggested that the approach could potentially be generalized to other disease states and immunological phenotypes. The study gave a list of about 160 TCR beta chains associated with cytomegalovirus. A later analysis found that TCRs clustered in the first cohort also tended to co-occur in the 100 to 150 validation repertoires, with approximately 93% of cluster scores above 0. Most TCR sequences were seen in very few donors, while some public TCRs were found in many individuals. The classifier was reported to diagnose cytomegalovirus status with high specificity and sensitivity in both the original cohort and the validation cohort. In vitro tests confirmed that three of the cytomegalovirus-associated TCR beta chains recognize cytomegalovirus antigens. All 120 or so repertoires were used to score co-occurrence in the validation cohort in a later analysis, because that analysis had no HLA typing for the cohort.

Details on this clone: It has no known antigen specificity. It has no much larger one-base neighbor in the sample; base qualities were not kept.

Including the terminal cysteine and phenylalanine, the CDR3 comprises 18 residues. The read is trimmed to its CDR3 DNA, 54 bases read in frame from base 1. After removal of 0 bases from V and 0 bases from J, the junction retains 6 bases not matched to a gene. The protocol used for the library was the immunoSEQ multiplex PCR assay. The original pipeline was this. A statistical classification framework was developed to diagnose cytomegalovirus status using the catalog of TCR beta chain sequences. TCRdb obtained this table from immuneACCESS and retained in-frame rearrangements with V and J assigned. These tables miss some clones; where compared with another copy, unresolved V genes account for less than half of the shortfall, and the remainder is unexplained. That table is the source of V, J and clone size, and D and trimming were worked out from the DNA. The sample has 70,000 to 80,000 clones on record, 94% of them singletons. The ten biggest clones cover 2.1% of the sample.

The donors belonged to the validation cohort of approximately 130 subjects, which was separate from the 666-subject first cohort. The chain was built from TRBV23-1 and TRBJ1-5; TRBD1 aligns with 9 central bases. TRBV23-1 is marked as an open reading frame, function uncertain. The sequence was collected from a woman aged 18-29 years in good health and CMV-seronegative. Sequencing was performed on PBMCs. For the CDR3, the sequence is CASSQSGTGPYSNQPQHF. The nucleotide sequence reads TGCGCCAGCAGTCAATCCGGGACAGGGCCCTATAGCAATCAGCCCCAGCATTTT.